The rows below give T cell receptor beta chains drawn from one sample of a study of T cells in Graves' hyperthyroidism and ophthalmopathy. TCRdb used MiXCR to reprocess the multiplex PCR reads, holding one entry per CDR3 protein. This table holds under 450,000 distinct CDR3 sequences, 13% found once. The sequenced material came from blood. Receptors originate from a man younger than 45 with Graves' hyperthyroidism that later progressed to Graves' ophthalmopathy. CDR3s include the opening cysteine and the closing phenylalanine or tryptophan. D genes are given only for firm matches. Size is omitted from some rows. Given values are once, few, many or a class for expanded clones.

few | TRBJ2-1 | TRBV6-1 | TRBD2 | TGTGCCAGCAGGGTGGGGGGGAGCTCCTACAATGAGCAGTTCTTC | CASRVGGSSYNEQFF
many | TRBJ2-7 | TRBV28 | NA | TGTGCCAGCAGTTTATGGCGACGGCGTGATTACTACGAGCAGTACTTC | CASSLWRRRDYYEQYF
many | TRBJ2-1 | TRBV10-3 | NA | TGTGCCATCAGTGACAGGACAGACAATGAGCAGTTCTTC | CAISDRTDNEQFF
many | TRBJ1-5 | TRBV12-3/TRBV12-4 | TRBD1 | TGTGCCAGCAGTTTGACAGGGGGTCGCAATCAGCCCCAGCATTTT | CASSLTGGRNQPQHF
many | TRBJ2-7 | TRBV7-2 | TRBD1 | TGTGCCAGCAGCTTAGTACAGGGGGCATCCTACGAGCAGTACTTC | CASSLVQGASYEQYF
many | TRBJ2-3 | TRBV12-3/TRBV12-4 | TRBD2 | TGTGCCAGCAGTCCTGGGAGAGCGGGGGGTTCTACGCAGTATTTT | CASSPGRAGGSTQYF
NA | TRBJ2-1 | TRBV14 | NA | TGTGCCAGCAGCCAATATCTGGGAAACTCCTACAATGAGCAGTTCTTC | CASSQYLGNSYNEQFF
many | TRBJ2-2 | TRBV5-1 | TRBD1 | TGCGCCAGCAGCTTAGGACAGGGAGTCACCGGGGAGCTGTTTTTT | CASSLGQGVTGELFF
many | TRBJ2-2 | TRBV2 | NA | TGTGCCAGCAGTGAAACCCCTCTTAGCTGGGAGCTGTTTTTT | CASSETPLSWELFF
many | TRBJ2-3 | TRBV6-1 | NA | TGTGCCAGCAGCCTAGGGGGGCGGACAGATACGCAGTATTTT | CASSLGGRTDTQYF
NA | TRBJ2-7 | TRBV3-1 | TRBD1 | TGTGCCAGCAGCCAAGATAAGGGGGCAGAAGTTGAGCAGTACTTC | CASSQDKGAEVEQYF
many | TRBJ2-5 | TRBV7-9 | TRBD1 | TGTGCCAGCAGCCCCGACGACAGGGCCCAGTACTTC | CASSPDDRAQYF
NA | TRBJ2-1 | TRBV20-1 | TRBD2 | TGCAGTGCGGTGGGACTAGCGGGGTCTCTGTGGAATGAGCAGTTCTTC | CSAVGLAGSLWNEQFF
NA | TRBJ1-2 | TRBV29-1 | TRBD1 | TGCAGCGTTCAACGGGACAGGAGATTTTCTAACTATGGCTACACCTTC | CSVQRDRRFSNYGYTF
few | TRBJ2-7 | TRBV10-3 | TRBD2 | TGTGCCATCAGAGGACTAGCGGGGGAAGATAGGAACGAGCAGTACTTC | CAIRGLAGEDRNEQYF
many | TRBJ1-2 | TRBV28 | NA | TGTGCCAGCAGTTTGGAGGAATATGGCTACACCTTC | CASSLEEYGYTF
many | TRBJ2-3 | TRBV20-1 | TRBD2 | TGCAGTGCTTTGGGGTTCCTAAGCGGGGCACCGGTTGATACGCAGTATTTT | CSALGFLSGAPVDTQYF
NA | TRBJ2-1 | TRBV7-2 | TRBD2 | TGTGCCAGCAGTTCTCTAGCGGGACCCCCCAATGAGCAGTTCTTC | CASSSLAGPPNEQFF
NA | TRBJ2-1 | TRBV5-6 | TRBD2 | TGTGCCAGCAGCCCCAATAGCGGGGGGTCCTACAATGAGCAGTTCTTC | CASSPNSGGSYNEQFF
many | TRBJ1-5 | TRBV27 | NA | TGTGCCAGCAGCAACAGGGAGAATCAGCCCCAGCATTTT | CASSNRENQPQHF
many | TRBJ2-1 | TRBV6-1 | TRBD2 | TGTGCCAGCAGTGAAGAGGTAGCGGGGGGATTTGAGCAGTTCTTC | CASSEEVAGGFEQFF
many | TRBJ1-6 | TRBV28 | NA | TGTGCCAGCAGTTTTGGGCGGGGGGGGACCCTCCACTTT | CASSFGRGGTLHF
many | TRBJ1-2 | TRBV28 | TRBD1 | TGTGCCAGCAGCAAGCCGGGACAGGGAGGGTATGGCTACACCTTC | CASSKPGQGGYGYTF
many | TRBJ2-1 | TRBV16 | NA | TGTGCCAGCAGCCTCCCCCCCCGACAGGTCCACAATGAGCAGTTCTTC | CASSLPPRQVHNEQFF
many | TRBJ2-3 | TRBV5-1 | NA | TGCGCCAGCAGCTTGTGGGGTAACCGTCCAGATACGCAGTATTTT | CASSLWGNRPDTQYF
many | TRBJ1-1 | TRBV5-1 | NA | TGCGCCAGCACGGTAGAGAGGAACACTGAAGCTTTCTTT | CASTVERNTEAFF
few | TRBJ1-2 | TRBV7-9 | NA | TGTGCCAGCCTCGGGGAAAGGAGCAAAGGAGACTATGGCTACACCTTC | CASLGERSKGDYGYTF
few | TRBJ2-1 | TRBV19 | TRBD2 | TGTGCCAGTAGTAGTAATCTAGCGGGGAAGTACAATGAGCAGTTCTTC | CASSSNLAGKYNEQFF
many | TRBJ2-2 | TRBV6-1 | NA | TGTGCCAGCAGGCGACTGGCGAGGACCGGGGAGCTGTTTTTT | CASRRLARTGELFF
NA | TRBJ2-1 | TRBV9 | NA | TGTGCCAGCGGGTCGGAGGGGGGGCGGGATGAGCAGTTCTTC | CASGSEGGRDEQFF
many | TRBJ2-3 | TRBV7-9 | TRBD1 | TGTGCCAGCAGCTGGACAGGGGGAGGTACAGATACGCAGTATTTT | CASSWTGGGTDTQYF
NA | TRBJ2-7 | TRBV20-1 | NA | TGCAGTGCTAGAGAGGGTTTAGACGAGCAGTACTTC | CSAREGLDEQYF
many | TRBJ1-6 | TRBV12-3/TRBV12-4 | NA | TGTGCCAGCAGTTTAGGGCGGCAGAATAATTCACCCCTCCACTTT | CASSLGRQNNSPLHF
NA | TRBJ2-3 | TRBV5-5 | NA | TGTGCCAGCAGCTTGGGACCTGGAGATACGCAGTATTTT | CASSLGPGDTQYF
NA | TRBJ1-6 | TRBV4-1 | NA | TGCGCCAGCAGCCAAGTGCGGGGCCTGGGGGTTTCACCCCTCCACTTT | CASSQVRGLGVSPLHF
many | TRBJ2-3 | TRBV2 | NA | TGTGCCAGCACGCAAGAGGGGGTCCTCACAGATACGCAGTATTTT | CASTQEGVLTDTQYF
many | TRBJ1-1 | TRBV2 | NA | TGTGCCAGCAGCCCCGGGGGGTGGAACACTGAAGCTTTCTTT | CASSPGGWNTEAFF
many | TRBJ1-5 | TRBV2 | TRBD1 | TGTGCCAGCAGCGGACAGGGAAGCAATCAGCCCCAGCATTTT | CASSGQGSNQPQHF
few | TRBJ1-2 | TRBV6-1 | NA | TGTGCCAGCAGTCCTCGACAGGAGGTGCGCTATGGCTACACCTTC | CASSPRQEVRYGYTF
many | TRBJ1-2 | TRBV7-9 | NA | TGTGCCAGCAGCAAACGGGGCACAGGCTACACCTTC | CASSKRGTGYTF
many | TRBJ2-3 | TRBV5-1 | NA | TGCGCCAGCAGCTCCCCGGGACCACACACAGATACGCAGTATTTT | CASSSPGPHTDTQYF
few | TRBJ2-1 | TRBV2 | NA | TGTGCCAGCCTGCGGACCCACTCCTACAATGAGCAGTTCTTC | CASLRTHSYNEQFF
many | TRBJ1-1 | TRBV6-1 | NA | TGTGCCACCGAATGGGGGGGGAACACTGAAGCTTTCTTT | CATEWGGNTEAFF
NA | TRBJ2-2 | TRBV3-1 | TRBD1 | TGTGCCAGCAGCCAACTGTACAGGGGGCGCGACACCGGGGAGCTGTTTTTT | CASSQLYRGRDTGELFF
many | TRBJ2-7 | TRBV6-2/TRBV6-3 | NA | TGTGCCCTTGCGGCGGGGAGCTCCTACGAGCAGTACTTC | CALAAGSSYEQYF
few | TRBJ1-2 | TRBV29-1 | TRBD1 | TGCAGCGTTGAAGTGTCATTCAGGGGGTATGGCTACACCTTC | CSVEVSFRGYGYTF
many | TRBJ2-5 | TRBV11-2 | TRBD2 | TGTGCCAGCAGCGGATATAGCGGGGAGCGCCAAGAGACCCAGTACTTC | CASSGYSGERQETQYF
NA | TRBJ2-1 | TRBV6-2/TRBV6-3 | NA | TGTGCCAGCAGTTACTCTAGCGGCAGCTCCTACAATGAGCAGTTCTTC | CASSYSSGSSYNEQFF
many | TRBJ2-3 | TRBV28 | NA | TGTGCCAGCAGTTTATTCGGTGGGGGGGCCTATACGCAGTATTTT | CASSLFGGGAYTQYF
many | TRBJ2-5 | TRBV12-3/TRBV12-4 | TRBD2 | TGTGCCAGCAGTTTCCTTAGCGGGGGTGGAGTAGAGACCCAGTACTTC | CASSFLSGGGVETQYF
many | TRBJ1-2 | TRBV28 | NA | TGTGCCAGCAGTTTATTGAGGACAGAAAACTATGGCTACACCTTC | CASSLLRTENYGYTF
few | TRBJ1-2 | TRBV15 | NA | TGTGCCACCAGCACCCCCAGGAACTTCTATGGCTACACCTTC | CATSTPRNFYGYTF